A selection of T cell receptor beta chains follows, all from one sample in a study of control samples from healthy donors and cancer patients. Method: immunoSEQ multiplex PCR; TCRdb's copy keeps in-frame clones and lacks some. The repertoire has over 110,000 clones, roughly 92% of them found once; the top ten carry over 9%. Sequencing input: blood. Receptor source: a man between 25 and 39 years old in good health. Both conserved end residues are part of each CDR3. D genes are given only for firm matches. Size is omitted from some rows. Given values are once, few, many or a class for expanded clones.

J: TRBJ1-5
size: once
V: TRBV15
D: -
DNA: TGTGCCACCAGCGGTCAGACGGAGCAGCCCCAGCATTTT
CDR3: CATSGQTEQPQHF

J: TRBJ2-5
size: -
V: TRBV7-3
D: -
DNA: TGTGCCAGCAGCACACCCGGGCTCGGGGTTGAGCTCGGAGAGACCCAGTACTTC
CDR3: CASSTPGLGVELGETQYF

J: TRBJ1-5
size: -
V: TRBV23-1
D: TRBD1
DNA: TGCGCCAGCAGTCGGCCCCGACAGGGCCCGTATAGCAATCAGCCCCAGCATTTT
CDR3: CASSRPRQGPYSNQPQHF

J: TRBJ1-1
size: once
V: TRBV7-2
D: -
DNA: TGTGCCAGCAGCTTATTGTTGACTGAAGCTTTCTTT
CDR3: CASSLLLTEAFF

J: TRBJ2-1
size: -
V: TRBV18
D: -
DNA: TGTGCCAGCTCCCTATCGACTAGGGGGGGGTTGGATGAGCAGTTCTTC
CDR3: CASSLSTRGGLDEQFF

J: TRBJ1-1
size: -
V: TRBV11-2
D: -
DNA: TGTGCCAGCAGCTTATCTGCCACTGAAGCTTTCTTT
CDR3: CASSLSATEAFF

J: TRBJ1-4
size: once
V: TRBV20-1
D: -
DNA: TGCAGTGCTAGTTTGACCGATGAAAAACTGTTTTTT
CDR3: CSASLTDEKLFF

J: TRBJ1-1
size: -
V: TRBV13
D: -
DNA: TGTGCCAGTCAAATTCAGAACACTGAAGCTTTCTTT
CDR3: CASQIQNTEAFF

J: TRBJ2-1
size: -
V: TRBV20-1
D: TRBD2
DNA: TGCAGTGCTAGTGGCGCGGGAGGGGGGGATGAGCAGTTCTTC
CDR3: CSASGAGGGDEQFF

J: TRBJ2-1
size: -
V: TRBV9
D: -
DNA: TGTGCCAGCAGCGTAGGGGCTTCTATAGTCGACAATGAGCAGTTCTTC
CDR3: CASSVGASIVDNEQFF

J: TRBJ1-5
size: -
V: TRBV9
D: -
DNA: TGTGCCAGCAGCGTATTCGCGGGACTAACCTGCAATCAGCCCCAGCATTTT
CDR3: CASSVFAGLTCNQPQHF

J: TRBJ1-1
size: -
V: TRBV6-1
D: TRBD1
DNA: TGTGCCAGCAGTGAACACAGGGGGAACACTGAAGCTTTCTTT
CDR3: CASSEHRGNTEAFF

J: TRBJ2-1
size: -
V: TRBV28
D: TRBD1
DNA: TGTGCCAGCGTCCGTCCGGGACAGGGAATCTTGTTAAATGAGCAGTTCTTC
CDR3: CASVRPGQGILLNEQFF

J: TRBJ2-1
size: -
V: TRBV11-2
D: -
DNA: TGTGCCAGCAGCTTAGCGGGAGAGGCCTACAATGAGCAGTTCTTC
CDR3: CASSLAGEAYNEQFF

J: TRBJ2-2
size: -
V: TRBV19
D: -
DNA: TGTGCCAGTAGTATATTGGGAACCGGGGAGCTGTTTTTT
CDR3: CASSILGTGELFF

J: TRBJ2-7
size: once
V: TRBV28
D: -
DNA: TGTGCCAGCAGTTTCGGGCCCAGCTCCTACGAGCAGTACTTC
CDR3: CASSFGPSSYEQYF

J: TRBJ2-1
size: -
V: TRBV11-2
D: TRBD1
DNA: TGTGCCAGCAGCTCCCGGGACAGGGGCCACAATGAGCAGTTCTTC
CDR3: CASSSRDRGHNEQFF

J: TRBJ2-1
size: -
V: TRBV5-4
D: TRBD2
DNA: TGTGCCAGCAGCTTGGAGGTTGGCGGGAGTAGTAATGAGCAGTTCTTC
CDR3: CASSLEVGGSSNEQFF

J: TRBJ1-1
size: -
V: TRBV7-2
D: -
DNA: TGTGCCAGCAGCTACGGCCTAGTGACTGAAGCTTTCTTT
CDR3: CASSYGLVTEAFF

J: TRBJ2-1
size: -
V: TRBV7-9
D: TRBD2
DNA: TGTGCCAGCAGCTTGGCTAGCGGGGGGGTTCAAGAGCAGTTCTTC
CDR3: CASSLASGGVQEQFF

J: TRBJ2-5
size: few
V: TRBV6-1
D: -
DNA: TGTGCCAGCAGTGAAATCGATGGGAACGGCGGGGAGACCCAGTACTTC
CDR3: CASSEIDGNGGETQYF

J: TRBJ1-2
size: -
V: TRBV30
D: -
DNA: TGTGCCTTAGGACAGTTCTTTGACTATGGCTACACCTTC
CDR3: CALGQFFDYGYTF

J: TRBJ1-2
size: -
V: TRBV18
D: -
DNA: TGTGCCAGCTCACCCCTCCGGACGGACGATGGGGGCTACACCTTC
CDR3: CASSPLRTDDGGYTF

J: TRBJ1-4
size: -
V: TRBV2
D: -
DNA: TGTGCCAGCAGTCAAGGACATAGGACTAATGAAAAACTGTTTTTT
CDR3: CASSQGHRTNEKLFF

J: TRBJ1-1
size: -
V: TRBV18
D: -
DNA: TGTGCCAGCTCACCCGGGCCGAGGGGGGCGAACACTGAAGCTTTCTTT
CDR3: CASSPGPRGANTEAFF

J: TRBJ2-7
size: -
V: TRBV29-1
D: TRBD2
DNA: TGCAGCGTTGAAGTCCCTTGGCTAGCGGGGGGGGAATCCGAGCAGTACTTC
CDR3: CSVEVPWLAGGESEQYF

J: TRBJ1-5
size: once
V: TRBV28
D: -
DNA: TGTGCCAGCAGTAGGCAGGGCTACAATCAGCCCCAGCATTTT
CDR3: CASSRQGYNQPQHF

J: TRBJ2-3
size: -
V: TRBV6-6
D: -
DNA: TGTGCCAGCGGAACCTCGCCATGGCGGGATGAGGATACGCAGTATTTT
CDR3: CASGTSPWRDEDTQYF

J: TRBJ1-6
size: -
V: TRBV6-1
D: -
DNA: TGTGCCAGCAGTGAACTCCCTTCTTTTAATTCACCCCTCCACTTT
CDR3: CASSELPSFNSPLHF

J: TRBJ1-2
size: -
V: TRBV6-4
D: TRBD1
DNA: TGTGCCAGCAGGGGGACAGGGGCCGATGATAACTATGGCTACACCTTC
CDR3: CASRGTGADDNYGYTF

J: TRBJ2-1
size: -
V: TRBV7-3
D: TRBD2
DNA: TGTGCCAGCAGCCAGACTAGCGGGAGAACTGAGCAGTTCTTC
CDR3: CASSQTSGRTEQFF

J: TRBJ2-3
size: -
V: TRBV5-3
D: TRBD2
DNA: TGTGCCAGAAGCTGCACTAGCGGGAGTAACACAGATACGCAGTATTTT
CDR3: CARSCTSGSNTDTQYF

J: TRBJ2-7
size: -
V: TRBV30
D: -
DNA: TGTGCCTGGAGTACTGGACAGGGGGATGGTAGCGGGGGATTTTACGAGCAGTACTTC
CDR3: CAWSTGQGDGSGGFYEQYF

J: TRBJ2-7
size: -
V: TRBV7-2
D: -
DNA: TGTGCCAGCAGCTTAGTCCCCGGACACCGCTACGAGCAGTACTTC
CDR3: CASSLVPGHRYEQYF

J: TRBJ1-2
size: -
V: TRBV12-3/TRBV12-4
D: -
DNA: TGTGCCAGCAGTCGCCAGGGAAGGGGCTACACCTTC
CDR3: CASSRQGRGYTF

J: TRBJ2-5
size: -
V: TRBV6-1
D: -
DNA: TGTGCCAGCAGTGAAGACAGGGCAAGGACCCAGTACTTC
CDR3: CASSEDRARTQYF

J: TRBJ1-5
size: -
V: TRBV6-1
D: -
DNA: TGTGCCAGCAGTGAAGTTGGGGGTAGCAATCAGCCCCAGCATTTT
CDR3: CASSEVGGSNQPQHF

J: TRBJ2-5
size: -
V: TRBV19
D: -
DNA: TGTGCCAGTAGTATAGCAGGGGCCAAAGAGACCCAGTACTTC
CDR3: CASSIAGAKETQYF

J: TRBJ2-1
size: -
V: TRBV6-2/TRBV6-3
D: -
DNA: TGTGCCAGCAGTTACGATATAGACAGGTTGAGCTCCTACAATGAGCAGTTCTTC
CDR3: CASSYDIDRLSSYNEQFF

J: TRBJ1-2
size: -
V: TRBV19
D: -
DNA: TGTGCCAGTAGTATCCGGGCTAACTATGGCTACACCTTC
CDR3: CASSIRANYGYTF

J: TRBJ2-5
size: -
V: TRBV10-2
D: -
DNA: TGCGCCAGCAGTGCCCAAGAGACCCAGTACTTC
CDR3: CASSAQETQYF

J: TRBJ2-7
size: -
V: TRBV6-5
D: TRBD2
DNA: TGTGCCACACGATCTAGCGGGAGTATCCACGAGCAGTACTTC
CDR3: CATRSSGSIHEQYF

J: TRBJ1-6
size: -
V: TRBV2
D: -
DNA: TGTGCCAGCAGTTCCAGGCCATTCGGGGCCAATTCACCCCTCCACTTT
CDR3: CASSSRPFGANSPLHF

J: TRBJ2-7
size: -
V: TRBV30
D: -
DNA: TGTGCCTGGAGTGCCCCAGCCGGTATTCAGCAGTACTTC
CDR3: CAWSAPAGIQQYF

J: TRBJ2-3
size: -
V: TRBV19
D: TRBD2
DNA: TGTGCCAGTAGGGCGGGAGTATCAGATACGCAGTATTTT
CDR3: CASRAGVSDTQYF

J: TRBJ2-5
size: -
V: TRBV19
D: -
DNA: TGTGCCAGTAGTATACGTTGGGGAGAGACCCAGTACTTC
CDR3: CASSIRWGETQYF

J: TRBJ1-6
size: once
V: TRBV6-5
D: TRBD1
DNA: TGTGCCAGCAGTTACTATGGGACAGGGCTCGATTCACCCCTCCACTTT
CDR3: CASSYYGTGLDSPLHF

J: TRBJ2-1
size: -
V: TRBV28
D: TRBD2
DNA: TGTGCCAGCAGTTTATGGCATGTAAGCGGGAGCTCCTACAATGAGCAGTTCTTC
CDR3: CASSLWHVSGSSYNEQFF

J: TRBJ1-2
size: -
V: TRBV29-1
D: -
DNA: TGCAGCGTTGATTGGGACGCCCCTAACTATGGCTACACCTTC
CDR3: CSVDWDAPNYGYTF

J: TRBJ2-6
size: -
V: TRBV9
D: -
DNA: TGTGCCAGCAGGGACTCTGGGGCCAACGTCCTGACTTTC
CDR3: CASRDSGANVLTF

J: TRBJ2-7
size: -
V: TRBV21-1
D: -
DNA: TGTGCCAGCAGCAAAGCCCCTAGTTGGGAGCAGTACTTC
CDR3: CASSKAPSWEQYF